Each of the 2 T cell receptor beta chains below was sequenced from the same sample in a study of blood T cell repertoires in COVID-19. Generated by immunoSEQ multiplex PCR, the TCRdb table keeps only in-frame clones and is missing some. The sample includes roughly 63,000 clones, under 85% seen only once; the top ten take 25% to 30%. Source material: peripheral blood. The receptors derive from a woman of 80 years or more with acute or convalescent COVID-19.

This clone was seen a handful of times. The chain is built from TRBV13 and TRBJ2-7, with 11 bases fitting TRBD2. CDR3 size: 14 residues. V dropped 5 bases and J dropped 2; count of bases not matched to a gene: 2. CDR1 is PRHDT, CDR2 FYEKMQ, per germline (reference sequence). CDR3 region: CASSHSGRAYEQYF. The CDR3 DNA reads TGTGCCAGCAGCCATAGCGGGAGGGCCTACGAGCAGTACTTC.

CDR3 in amino acids: CASSLGQGRETQYF. The CDR3 DNA follows: TGCGCCAGCAGCTTGGGACAGGGGCGGGAGACCCAGTACTTC. V gene TRBV5-1 combines with J gene TRBJ2-5; TRBD1 aligns across 8 bases. V shed 0 bases and J 5 bases; nucleotides not matched to a gene: 3. The CDR3 has 14 residues. The germline V gene encodes CDR1 SGHRS and CDR2 YFSETQ.